The 18 T cell receptor beta chains given below trace back to one sample, sequenced in a study of T cell repertoires in cytomegalovirus infection. TCRdb passed the reads through MiXCR, listing each CDR3 protein once. The table includes fewer than 200,000 distinct CDR3 sequences, about 15% detected once. Source material: PBMCs. The receptors were sampled from a human donor in good health (CMV status not recorded). Some clones in this sample may be carry-over from other donors' samples.

This clonotype was detected a few times. The chain employs TRBV7-9 and TRBJ2-3; D remains unclear. V lost 4 bases, J lost 4 bases, and 9 bases lay in between. The germline V gene has CDR1 SEHNR and CDR2 FQNEAQ (reference sequence). CDR3 size: 13 residues. The CDR3 nucleotides read TGTGCCAGCAGCTCTCATTCGGCAGATACGCAGTATTTT. Protein: CASSSHSADTQYF.

The table lists this clonotype with many counts. V is TRBV6-6 and J is TRBJ1-1; D is undetermined. The CDR3 has 15 residues. With 0 bases removed from V and 0 bases from J, the gap between germline ends came to 8 bases. The germline CDR1 and CDR2 sequences are MNHNY and SVGAGI (reference sequence). This CDR3 reads CASSYSWELNTEAFF. The CDR3 DNA reads as TGTGCCAGCAGTTACTCGTGGGAGTTGAACACTGAAGCTTTCTTT.

Many counts were recorded for this clonotype. The V and J genes are TRBV7-8 and TRBJ1-5, with 10 bases lining up with TRBD1. CDR3 size: 18 residues. CDR1 is SGHVS and CDR2 is FQNEAQ in the germline V gene. Trimming removed 3 bases from V and 0 bases from J; junction bases left unmatched: 8. The CDR3 loop is CASSLGTGATSSNQPQHF. CDR3 nucleotide sequence: TGTGCCAGCAGCTTGGGGACAGGGGCTACCAGTAGCAATCAGCCCCAGCATTTT.

This clonotype was detected only a few times. The chain carries TRBV5-5 and TRBJ2-6; maybe TRBD1 (5 bases). The CDR3 spans 16 residues. Germline V gene lookup returns CDR1 SGHKS and CDR2 YYEKEE (reference sequence). The V gene lost 3 bases and the J gene lost 0 bases, with 10 bases spanning the gap. In DNA form, the CDR3 reads TGTGCCAGCAGCTGGACAAGAAGCTCTGGGGCCAACGTCCTGACTTTC. Protein: CASSWTRSSGANVLTF.

The table lists this clonotype with many counts. CDR3 sequence: CASSLTGVVHGYTF. The CDR3 nucleotides read TGTGCCAGCAGTCTCACGGGGGTAGTTCATGGCTACACCTTC. This chain connects TRBV28 to TRBJ1-2, with D possibly TRBD1 on 5 matching bases. The germline CDR1 and CDR2 sequences are MDHEN and SYDVKM. The length of the CDR3 is 14 residues. Trimming cost V 5 bases and J 6 bases, with 16 bases left between them.

The rearrangement joins TRBV5-5 to TRBJ2-7; the match to TRBD2 covers 7 bases. The CDR3 extends over 14 amino acids. Germline assignment: CDR1 SGHKS and CDR2 YYEKEE (reference sequence). Unmatched junction bases numbered 5, after V lost 3 bases and J lost 2 bases. CDR3 sequence reads: CASSSIGLAYEQYF. The CDR3 region has the DNA TGTGCCAGCAGCTCCATCGGACTAGCCTACGAGCAGTACTTC. Supplemented by reference TRBV5-5 and TRBJ2-7, the full variable domain reads DAGVTQSPTHLIKTRGQQVTLRCSPISGHKSVSWYQQVLGQGPQFIFQYYEKEERGRGNFPDRFSARQFPNYSSELNVNALLLGDSALYLCASSSIGLAYEQYFGPGTRLTVT.

This clonotype was observed a handful of times. V gene TRBV7-9 combines with J gene TRBJ1-4; D possibly corresponds to TRBD1 (6 bases). V lost 2 bases and J 3 bases, leaving 16 bases between the germline ends. The CDR3 sequence is 17 residues long. The V gene's germline CDR1 is SEHNR and CDR2 FQNEAQ (reference sequence). CDR3 region: CASSLQGKITANEKLFF. DNA of the CDR3: TGTGCCAGCAGCTTACAGGGGAAGATAACTGCTAATGAAAAACTGTTTTTT.

J is TRBJ1-4 and V is TRBV6-2 or TRBV6-3, with D tentatively TRBD1 (5 bases). Germline lookup yields CDR1 MNHEY and CDR2 SVGEGT. The ends were cut back, 7 bases at V and 5 bases at J, with 14 bases in the middle. The CDR3 has 14 residues. CDR3 bases: TGTGCCAGCAATTCAGAGGGGCCCAATGAAAAACTGTTTTTT. This encodes CASNSEGPNEKLFF.

As for this clonotype: This may be a read error, as it is one base from a much larger clone. The chain is built from TRBV20-1 and TRBJ1-5; D is undetermined. This CDR3 comprises 11 residues. CDR1 and CDR2 (germline): DFQATT, SNEGSKA (reference sequence). Trimming cost V 1 base and J 7 bases, with 5 bases left between them. CDR3 bases: TGCAGTGCTAGAGGGGAACAGCCCCAGCATTTT. This encodes CSARGEQPQHF.

This clonotype was detected many times. The chain is built from TRBV20-1 and TRBJ2-6; the D gene is possibly TRBD2 (5 bases). CDR1 is DFQATT, CDR2 SNEGSKA, per germline (reference sequence). The CDR3 has 14 residues. V lost 3 bases, J lost 0 bases, and 6 bases lay in between. CDR3 in amino acids: CSARGASGANVLTF. In DNA form, the CDR3 reads TGCAGTGCTAGGGGAGCCTCTGGGGCCAACGTCCTGACTTTC.

This clonotype showed up just a few times. The chain joins TRBV28 to TRBJ2-5, with 11 bases matching TRBD1. This CDR3 contains 15 residues. The V and J ends lost 3 bases and 5 bases, in that order; junction bases with no gene match: 5. Germline V lookup: CDR1 MDHEN, CDR2 SYDVKM. CDR3 sequence (DNA): TGTGCCAGCAGTTTCGGACAGGGGGCACAGGAGACCCAGTACTTC. Translation gives CASSFGQGAQETQYF.

This clonotype was seen more than once but under ten times. This chain connects TRBV9 to TRBJ1-1; D gene uncertain. The CDR3 loop spans 15 amino acids. The V gene lost 0 bases and the J gene lost 0 bases, with 9 bases spanning the gap. Germline-derived CDR1 and CDR2 are SGDLS and YYNGEE. This CDR3 reads CASSVDGGLNTEAFF. The CDR3 DNA is TGTGCCAGCAGCGTAGATGGCGGGCTGAACACTGAAGCTTTCTTT.

This clonotype appeared many times. The rearrangement links TRBV19 to TRBJ2-7; the match to TRBD2 covers 9 bases. Germline V gene data show CDR1 as LNHDA and CDR2 as SQIVND (reference sequence). V lost 5 bases and J lost 2; bases outside the gene matches: 7. The CDR3 contains 15 residues. The CDR3 is CASSPRAGGPYEQYF. DNA of the CDR3: TGTGCCAGTAGTCCCCGAGCGGGGGGCCCCTACGAGCAGTACTTC.

The gene calls are TRBV7-9 and TRBJ1-4; D unclear. V was clipped by 5 bases and J by 3 bases, with 13 bases between them. Germline V lookup: CDR1 SEHNR, CDR2 FQNEAQ (reference sequence). The CDR3 is 15 residues long. The CDR3 coding sequence is TGTGCCAGCAGCCCCGAGGGCAGATCTAATGAAAAACTGTTTTTT. Residues: CASSPEGRSNEKLFF.

The chain carries TRBV20-1 and TRBJ1-2; unclear D gene. Trimming stripped 2 bases from V and 5 bases from J, with 24 bases between. This CDR3 has 17 amino acids. Germline lookup yields CDR1 DFQATT and CDR2 SNEGSKA (reference sequence). The CDR3: CSARSGSGNLRPYGYTF. Here the CDR3 DNA reads TGCAGTGCTAGAAGTGGGTCCGGGAACCTCCGGCCGTATGGCTACACCTTC.

The table lists this clonotype with many counts. This chain joins TRBV7-2 and TRBJ2-2; 9 bases align to TRBD2. Germline CDR1 reads SGHTA; CDR2 reads FQGNSA. This CDR3 is built from 17 residues. After removal of 5 bases from V and 0 bases from J, the junction contained 7 bases not matched to a gene. The CDR3 loop reads CASSLSGRYANTGELFF. The CDR3, as DNA: TGTGCCAGCAGCCTGAGCGGGAGGTACGCGAACACCGGGGAGCTGTTTTTT.

The chain employs TRBV6-1 and TRBJ2-7; D not resolved. The V end was cut by 2 bases, the J end by 1 base, with 9 bases between. The CDR3 length is 14 residues. Germline loops: CDR1 MNHNS, CDR2 SASEGT. CDR3 in DNA: TGTGCCAGCAGTGAACGGCAGCAGTCCTACGAGCAGTACTTC. Translating it yields CASSERQQSYEQYF.

This clonotype came up once. The J gene is TRBJ1-1, the V gene TRBV7-6; no clear D. The length of the CDR3 is 11 residues. CDR1 is SGHVS and CDR2 is FNYEAQ in the germline V gene. Trimming removed 5 bases at V and 6 bases at J, with 7 bases between. The CDR3 nucleotides are TGTGCCAGCAGCCTCCAGCCTGAAGCTTTCTTT. Encoded protein: CASSLQPEAFF.